This TCR beta chain was sequenced during a study of T-cell memory formation after mild COVID-19. Regarding the study as a whole: Chiefly within CM and EM were the contracting CD4+ clones; CD8+ ones were within EMRA.

This CDR3 contains 14 residues. Deletions cut 3 bases from V and 5 bases from J, with 14 bases between. Per germline, CDR1 SGHKS and CDR2 YYEKEE (reference sequence). A single record per CDR3 protein comes from TCRdb applying MiXCR to the 5' RACE reads. The sample consists of a few hundred thousand distinct CDR3 sequences, 8% to 10% of them appearing once. Worth noting for this clonotype: What it recognizes is unknown.

The rearrangement links TRBV5-5 to TRBJ1-2; D remains ambiguous. The TCR comes from a young man who had mild COVID-19 (a few samples of this study predate the infection). Cell type and time point are not known. Material: PBMCs or a T cell subset sorted from them (not recorded which). CDR3 nucleotide sequence: TGTGCCAGCAGCTGGGATCTTAACCGGTATGGCTACACCTTC. Translation: CASSWDLNRYGYTF.